The T cell receptor beta chain under discussion was sequenced for a study of blood T cell repertoires in COVID-19. This clone was counted a few times. This CDR3 is built from 14 residues. V was trimmed by 6 bases and J by 1 base, leaving 15 bases between them. The germline gives CDR1 SQVTM, CDR2 ANQGSEA. Per the study methods: Amplification of reference gene primers provided the estimated nucleated cell counts. The repertoire was sequenced with immunoSEQ multiplex PCR; TCRdb's copy has only in-frame clones and lacks some. That table is the source of V, J and clone size, and D and trimming were worked out from the DNA. The sample has 150,000 to 180,000 clones, roughly 80% seen once.

The J gene is TRBJ1-1, the V gene TRBV29-1; TRBD1 might be the D (6 bases). The specimen sequenced was peripheral blood. The TCR originated in a man between 60 and 70 years old with acute or convalescent COVID-19. Here the CDR3 DNA reads TGCAGCGTCGCCAGGGGAGGGGGGAACACTGAAGCTTTCTTT. It is translated as CSVARGGGNTEAFF.